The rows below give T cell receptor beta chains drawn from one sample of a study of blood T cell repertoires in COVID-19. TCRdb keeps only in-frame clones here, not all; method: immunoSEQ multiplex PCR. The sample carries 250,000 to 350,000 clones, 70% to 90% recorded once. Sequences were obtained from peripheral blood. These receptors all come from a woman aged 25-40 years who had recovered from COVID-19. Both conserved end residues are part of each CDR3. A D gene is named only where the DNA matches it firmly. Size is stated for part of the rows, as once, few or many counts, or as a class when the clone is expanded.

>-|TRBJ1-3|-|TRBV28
CASTLPGTGNTIYF
TGTGCCAGCACGCTCCCAGGGACTGGAAACACCATATATTTT
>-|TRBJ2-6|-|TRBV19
CASSSGAGANVLTF
TGTGCCAGTAGTAGCGGGGCTGGGGCCAACGTCCTGACTTTC
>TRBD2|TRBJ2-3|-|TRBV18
CASSLFLASGYTDTQYF
TGTGCCAGCTCACTTTTCCTGGCTAGCGGGTACACAGATACGCAGTATTTT
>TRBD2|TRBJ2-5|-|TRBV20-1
CSASLAGGIQETQYF
TGCAGTGCTAGTCTAGCGGGGGGGATACAAGAGACCCAGTACTTC
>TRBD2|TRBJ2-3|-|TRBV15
CATSREGLLTQYF
TGTGCCACCAGCAGGGAGGGACTATTGACGCAGTATTTT
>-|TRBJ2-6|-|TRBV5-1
CASSEARTAHSGANVLTF
TGCGCCAGCAGCGAGGCTAGGACAGCCCACTCTGGGGCCAACGTCCTGACTTTC
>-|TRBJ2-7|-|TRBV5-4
CASSLGGVTPGYEQYF
TGTGCCAGCAGCTTGGGCGGGGTTACCCCAGGGTACGAGCAGTACTTC
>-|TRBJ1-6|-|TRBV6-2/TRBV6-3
CASSYSIGSGHFNSPLHF
TGTGCCAGCAGTTACTCGATTGGTTCGGGACATTTTAATTCACCCCTCCACTTT
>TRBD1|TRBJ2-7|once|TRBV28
CASSPSGTGVYEQYF
TGTGCCAGCAGTCCCTCCGGGACAGGGGTCTACGAGCAGTACTTC
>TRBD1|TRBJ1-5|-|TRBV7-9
CASSLEAGGRSNQPQHF
TGTGCCAGCAGCTTAGAGGCAGGGGGCAGGAGCAATCAGCCCCAGCATTTT
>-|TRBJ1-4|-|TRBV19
CASSSGGEKLFF
TGTGCCAGTAGTTCGGGCGGGGAAAAACTGTTTTTT
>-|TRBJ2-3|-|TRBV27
CASTRGRTDTQYF
TGTGCCAGCACCAGGGGCCGTACAGATACGCAGTATTTT
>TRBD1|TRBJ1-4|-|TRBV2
CAGGQGLNEKLFF
TGTGCCGGGGGACAGGGGTTGAATGAAAAACTGTTTTTT
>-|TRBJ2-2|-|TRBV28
CASSSGTGELFF
TGTGCCAGCAGCTCGGGGACCGGGGAGCTGTTTTTT
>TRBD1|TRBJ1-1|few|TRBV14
CASSHGQGARAFF
TGTGCCAGCAGCCACGGGCAGGGGGCGAGAGCTTTCTTT
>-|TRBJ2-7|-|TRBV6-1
CASSEGTPVYSYEQYF
TGTGCCAGCAGTGAAGGGACTCCGGTTTACTCCTACGAGCAGTACTTC
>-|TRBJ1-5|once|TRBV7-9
CASSLTGDQPQHF
TGTGCCAGCAGCTTAACCGGAGATCAGCCCCAGCATTTT
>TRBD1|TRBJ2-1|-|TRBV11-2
CASSLGTGDNEQFF
TGTGCCAGCAGCTTAGGGACAGGGGACAATGAGCAGTTCTTC
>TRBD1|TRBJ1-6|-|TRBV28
CASSPRTGGAAPLHF
TGTGCCAGCAGTCCCCGGACAGGGGGCGCTGCCCCCCTCCACTTT
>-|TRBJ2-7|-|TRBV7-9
CASSGGGFVNEQYF
TGTGCCAGCAGCGGGGGCGGGTTTGTCAACGAGCAGTACTTC
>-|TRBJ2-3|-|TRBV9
CASSAREFARTDTQYF
TGTGCCAGCAGCGCCAGGGAATTTGCCCGCACAGATACGCAGTATTTT
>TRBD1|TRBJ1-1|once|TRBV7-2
CASSLTGTGGYTEAFF
TGTGCCAGCAGCTTAACCGGGACAGGGGGCTACACTGAAGCTTTCTTT
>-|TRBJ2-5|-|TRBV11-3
CASSLGQGLYQETQYF
TGTGCCAGCAGCTTAGGGCAGGGGCTGTACCAAGAGACCCAGTACTTC
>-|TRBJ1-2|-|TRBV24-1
CATSDGGAEGYGYTF
TGTGCCACCAGTGATGGGGGGGCCGAGGGCTATGGCTACACCTTC
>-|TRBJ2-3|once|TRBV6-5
CASSYSPPTLNTQYF
TGTGCCAGCAGTTACTCACCTCCAACCCTAAATACGCAGTATTTT
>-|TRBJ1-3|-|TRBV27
CASSLKGTGNTIYF
TGTGCCAGCAGTTTAAAGGGGACTGGAAACACCATATATTTT
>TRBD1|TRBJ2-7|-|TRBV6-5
CASNPGQDYEQYF
TGTGCCAGCAATCCAGGACAGGACTACGAGCAGTACTTC
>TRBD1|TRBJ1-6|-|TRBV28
CASSWDRTTRSLHF
TGTGCCAGCAGTTGGGACAGGACCACCAGGTCCCTCCACTTT
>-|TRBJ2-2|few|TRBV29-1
CSVEDRRQGHPTGELFF
TGCAGCGTTGAAGACCGTCGTCAGGGGCACCCAACCGGGGAGCTGTTTTTT
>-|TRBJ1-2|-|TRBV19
CASSTQGLDYGYTF
TGTGCCAGTAGTACGCAGGGTTTGGATTATGGCTACACCTTC
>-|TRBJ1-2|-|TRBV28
CASSGQNYGYTF
TGTGCCAGCAGTGGACAGAACTATGGCTACACCTTC
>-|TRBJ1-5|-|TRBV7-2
CASSLVPAGNSNQPQHF
TGTGCCAGCAGCTTAGTCCCCGCGGGGAATAGCAATCAGCCCCAGCATTTT
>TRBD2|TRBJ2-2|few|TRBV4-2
CASSPGGNTGELFF
TGTGCCAGCAGCCCGGGGGGGAACACCGGGGAGCTGTTTTTT
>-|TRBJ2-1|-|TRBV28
CASIDLNYNEQFF
TGTGCCAGCATTGATCTAAACTACAATGAGCAGTTCTTC
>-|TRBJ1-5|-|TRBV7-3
CASSPDRDQPQHF
TGTGCCAGCAGCCCAGACAGAGATCAGCCCCAGCATTTT
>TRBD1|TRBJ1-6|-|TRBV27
CAKGQGLPSSYNSPLHF
TGTGCCAAGGGACAGGGACTCCCGAGCTCCTATAATTCACCCCTCCACTTT
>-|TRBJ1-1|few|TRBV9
CASSPGGGNTEAFF
TGTGCCAGCAGCCCGGGCGGAGGCAACACTGAAGCTTTCTTT
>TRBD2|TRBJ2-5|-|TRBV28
CASSFPGTSGNQETQYF
TGTGCCAGCAGTTTCCCCGGGACTAGCGGGAATCAAGAGACCCAGTACTTC
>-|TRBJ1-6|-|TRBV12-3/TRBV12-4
CASTPGYNSPLHF
TGTGCCAGCACTCCAGGATATAATTCACCCCTCCACTTT
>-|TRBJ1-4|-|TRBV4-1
CASSQDTRDIGKLFF
TGCGCCAGCAGCCAAGATACCCGGGACATAGGAAAACTGTTTTTT
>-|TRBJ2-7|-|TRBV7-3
CASSPPSGEQYF
TGTGCCAGCAGCCCCCCAAGCGGCGAGCAGTACTTC
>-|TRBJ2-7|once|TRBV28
CASSLERDVYEQYF
TGTGCCAGCAGTTTAGAGAGGGATGTCTACGAGCAGTACTTC
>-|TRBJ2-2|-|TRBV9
CASSANRAGELFF
TGTGCCAGCAGCGCGAACAGGGCCGGGGAGCTGTTTTTT
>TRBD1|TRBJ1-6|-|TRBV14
CASSLPGTGGSPLHF
TGTGCCAGCAGCCTACCCGGGACAGGGGGATCACCCCTCCACTTT
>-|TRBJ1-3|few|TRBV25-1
CASSEMYSGNTIYF
TGTGCCAGCAGTGAAATGTACTCTGGAAACACCATATATTTT
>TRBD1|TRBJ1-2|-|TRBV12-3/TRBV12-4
CASSGTGGLGYTF
TGTGCCAGCAGCGGGACAGGGGGCCTTGGCTACACCTTC
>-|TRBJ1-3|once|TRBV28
CASSTVPGNTIYF
TGTGCCAGCTCGACAGTCCCTGGAAACACCATATATTTT
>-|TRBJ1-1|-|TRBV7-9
CASSRIPSGHSWAEAFF
TGTGCCAGCAGCCGCATCCCAAGTGGACACTCTTGGGCTGAAGCTTTCTTT
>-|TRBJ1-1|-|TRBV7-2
CASSPTQGRAFF
TGTGCCAGCAGCCCTACTCAGGGGCGAGCTTTCTTT
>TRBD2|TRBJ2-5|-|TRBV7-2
CASSFQRGGGETQYF
TGTGCCAGCAGCTTCCAGCGGGGGGGCGGGGAGACCCAGTACTTC